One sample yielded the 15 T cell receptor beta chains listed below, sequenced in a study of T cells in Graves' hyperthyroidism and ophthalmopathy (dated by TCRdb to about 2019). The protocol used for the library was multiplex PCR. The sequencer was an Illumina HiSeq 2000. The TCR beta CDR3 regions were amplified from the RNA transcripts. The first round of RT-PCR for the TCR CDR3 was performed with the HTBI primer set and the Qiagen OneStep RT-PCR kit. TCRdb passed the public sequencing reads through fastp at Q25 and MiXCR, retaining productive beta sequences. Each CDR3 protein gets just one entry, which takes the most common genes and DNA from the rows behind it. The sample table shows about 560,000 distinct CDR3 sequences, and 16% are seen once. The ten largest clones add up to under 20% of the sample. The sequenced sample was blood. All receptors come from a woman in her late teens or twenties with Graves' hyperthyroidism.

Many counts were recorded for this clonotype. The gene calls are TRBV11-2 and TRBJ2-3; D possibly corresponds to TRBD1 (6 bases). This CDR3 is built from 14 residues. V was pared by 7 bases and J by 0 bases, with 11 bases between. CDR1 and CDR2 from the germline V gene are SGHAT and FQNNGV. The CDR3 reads CASIRTASTDTQYF. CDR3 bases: TGTGCCAGCATAAGGACAGCTAGCACAGATACGCAGTATTTT.

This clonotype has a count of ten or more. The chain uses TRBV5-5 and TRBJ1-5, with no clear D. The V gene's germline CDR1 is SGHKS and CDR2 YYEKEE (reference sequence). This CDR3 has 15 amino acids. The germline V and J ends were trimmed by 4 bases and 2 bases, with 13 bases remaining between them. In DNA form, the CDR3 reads TGTGCCAGCAGCCTGCGCGGCCAGGGCAATCAGCCCCAGCATTTT. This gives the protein CASSLRGQGNQPQHF.

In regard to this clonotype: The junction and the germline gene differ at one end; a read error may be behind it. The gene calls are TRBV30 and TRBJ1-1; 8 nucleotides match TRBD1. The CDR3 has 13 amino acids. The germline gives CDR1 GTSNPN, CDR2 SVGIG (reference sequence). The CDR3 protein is CAWSFTGGTEGFF. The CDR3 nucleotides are TGTGCCTGGAGTTTCACAGGGGGGACTGAAGGTTTCTTT.

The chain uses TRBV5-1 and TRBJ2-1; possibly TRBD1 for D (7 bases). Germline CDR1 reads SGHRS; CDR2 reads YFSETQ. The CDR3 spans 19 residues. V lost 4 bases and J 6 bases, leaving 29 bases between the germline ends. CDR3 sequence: CASSPITLAGGGSLNEQFF. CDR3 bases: TGCGCCAGCAGCCCGATTACCCTAGCAGGGGGAGGATCCCTCAATGAGCAGTTCTTC.

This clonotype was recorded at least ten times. Here the CDR3 reads CASSLPGGVSKQYF. The CDR3 region has the DNA TGTGCCAGCAGCTTACCAGGGGGCGTCTCCAAGCAGTACTTC. This chain joins TRBV11-2 and TRBJ2-7; 8 bases are a match to TRBD1. This CDR3 is built from 14 residues. Germline V gives CDR1 SGHAT, CDR2 FQNNGV. After removal of 2 bases from V and 8 bases from J, the junction contained 8 bases not matched to a gene.

The CDR3 reads CATSRVGRNPNSPLHF. For the CDR3, the DNA is TGTGCCACCAGCAGAGTCGGGCGGAATCCTAATTCACCCCTCCACTTT. This sequence joins TRBV15 and TRBJ1-6; D is unresolved. This CDR3 region has 16 residues. Germline assignment: CDR1 LNHNV and CDR2 YYDKDF (reference sequence). Trimming cost V 1 base and J 6 bases, with 13 bases left between them.

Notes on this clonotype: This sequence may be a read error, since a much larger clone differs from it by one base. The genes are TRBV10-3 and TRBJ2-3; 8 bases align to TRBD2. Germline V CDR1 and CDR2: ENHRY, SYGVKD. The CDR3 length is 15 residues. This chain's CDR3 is CAISLSGASTDTKYF. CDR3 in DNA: TGTGCCATCAGCCTTAGCGGGGCTAGCACAGATACGAAGTATTTT.

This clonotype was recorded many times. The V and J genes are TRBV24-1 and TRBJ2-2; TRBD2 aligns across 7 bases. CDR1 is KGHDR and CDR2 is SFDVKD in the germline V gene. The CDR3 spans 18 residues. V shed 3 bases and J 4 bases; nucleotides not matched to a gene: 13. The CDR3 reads CATSDPRSGNTGTGELFF. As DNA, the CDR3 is TGTGCCACCAGTGATCCCCGGAGCGGGAATACTGGCACCGGGGAGCTGTTTTTT.

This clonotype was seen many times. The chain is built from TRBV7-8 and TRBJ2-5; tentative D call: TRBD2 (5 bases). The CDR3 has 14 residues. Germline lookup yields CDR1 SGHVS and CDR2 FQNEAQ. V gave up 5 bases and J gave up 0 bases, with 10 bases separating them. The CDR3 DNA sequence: TGTGCCAGCAGCCGGGGAATAGACCAAGAGACCCAGTACTTC. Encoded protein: CASSRGIDQETQYF.

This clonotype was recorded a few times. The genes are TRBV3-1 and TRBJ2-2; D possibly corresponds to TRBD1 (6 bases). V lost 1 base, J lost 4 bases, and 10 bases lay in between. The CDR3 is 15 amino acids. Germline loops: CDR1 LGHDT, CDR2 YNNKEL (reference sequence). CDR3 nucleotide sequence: TGTGCCAGCAGCCAAGGTCCAGGGGCCACCGGGGAGCTGTTTTTT. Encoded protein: CASSQGPGATGELFF.

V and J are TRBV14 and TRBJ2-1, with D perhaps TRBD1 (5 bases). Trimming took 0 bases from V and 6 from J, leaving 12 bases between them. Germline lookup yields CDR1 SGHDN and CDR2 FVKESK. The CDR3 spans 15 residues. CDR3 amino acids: CASSQDPGRANEQFF. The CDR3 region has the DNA TGTGCCAGCAGCCAAGATCCGGGCAGGGCCAATGAGCAGTTCTTC.

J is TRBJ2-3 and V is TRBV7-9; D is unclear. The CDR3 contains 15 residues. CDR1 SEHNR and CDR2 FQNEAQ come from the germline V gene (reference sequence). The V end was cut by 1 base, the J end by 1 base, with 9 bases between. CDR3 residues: CASSLVSGGTDTQYF. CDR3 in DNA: TGTGCCAGCAGCTTAGTATCAGGCGGCACAGATACGCAGTATTTT. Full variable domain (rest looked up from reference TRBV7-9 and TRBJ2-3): DTGVSQNPRHKITKRGQNVTFRCDPISEHNRLYWYRQTLGQGPEFLTYFQNEAQLEKSRLLSDRFSAERPKGSFSTLEIQRTEQGDSAMYLCASSLVSGGTDTQYFGPGTRLTVL.

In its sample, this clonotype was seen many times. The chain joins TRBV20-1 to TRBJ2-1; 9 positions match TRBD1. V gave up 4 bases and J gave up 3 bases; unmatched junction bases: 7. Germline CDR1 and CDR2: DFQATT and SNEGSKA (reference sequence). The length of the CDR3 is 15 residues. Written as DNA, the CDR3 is TGCAGTGCTACCCCCGGGACAGGGTACTACAATGAGCAGTTCTTC. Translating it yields CSATPGTGYYNEQFF.

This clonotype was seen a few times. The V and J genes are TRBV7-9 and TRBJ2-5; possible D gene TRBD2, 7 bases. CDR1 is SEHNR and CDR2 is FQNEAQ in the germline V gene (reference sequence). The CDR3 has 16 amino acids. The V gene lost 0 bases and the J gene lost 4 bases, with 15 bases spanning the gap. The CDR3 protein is CASSLALGGGRETQYF. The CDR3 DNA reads TGTGCCAGCAGCTTAGCGCTGGGGGGGGGCCGAGAGACCCAGTACTTC.

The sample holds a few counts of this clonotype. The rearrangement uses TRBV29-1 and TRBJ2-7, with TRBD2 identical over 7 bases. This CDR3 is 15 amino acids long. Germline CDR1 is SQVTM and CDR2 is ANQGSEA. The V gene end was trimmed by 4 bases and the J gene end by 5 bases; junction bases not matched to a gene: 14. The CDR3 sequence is CSVVVIWREYHEQYF. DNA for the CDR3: TGCAGCGTTGTTGTAATTTGGCGGGAGTACCACGAGCAGTACTTC.